One sample yielded the 2 T cell receptor beta chains listed below, sequenced in a study of spatial heterogeneity in lung cancer. Study conclusions and caveats: Tracking of tumor mutation counts was seen in expanded intratumoral alpha and beta TCR counts.

Sample time point: sample taken at primary tumor resection. No antigens are known for them. TCRdb re-called the 5' RACE reads with MiXCR, one entry per CDR3 protein. The profile shows about 5,800 distinct CDR3 sequences, over 13% of them singletons. The specimen comprised lung tumor tissue, sampled at surgery. The receptors stem from a male donor with early-stage non-small cell lung cancer.

A note on this clonotype: A library prepared for alpha chains yielded this beta chain as an off-target read; its size is of little meaning. This chain links TRBV5-1 with TRBJ2-6; D is ambiguous. Trimming left V 0 bases short and J 2 bases short, with 6 bases between. The germline gives CDR1 SGHRS, CDR2 YFSETQ. The CDR3 length is 15 residues. The CDR3 coding sequence is TGCGCCAGCAGCTTGGAGACCCCTGGGGCCAACGTCCTGACTTTC. This encodes CASSLETPGANVLTF.

At least ten counts were recorded for this clonotype. This beta chain appears as a stray read in a library generated for alpha chains; its size is not informative. The chain couples TRBV10-3 to TRBJ2-1; 8 positions match TRBD2. The CDR3 is 18 amino acids. Germline CDR1 reads ENHRY; CDR2 reads SYGVKD. V was pared by 0 bases and J by 8 bases, with 15 bases of the junction left unmatched. The CDR3 reads CAISESTSAFVNSDEQFF. CDR3 nucleotide sequence: TGTGCCATCAGTGAGTCGACTAGCGCTTTTGTCAATTCAGATGAGCAGTTCTTC.